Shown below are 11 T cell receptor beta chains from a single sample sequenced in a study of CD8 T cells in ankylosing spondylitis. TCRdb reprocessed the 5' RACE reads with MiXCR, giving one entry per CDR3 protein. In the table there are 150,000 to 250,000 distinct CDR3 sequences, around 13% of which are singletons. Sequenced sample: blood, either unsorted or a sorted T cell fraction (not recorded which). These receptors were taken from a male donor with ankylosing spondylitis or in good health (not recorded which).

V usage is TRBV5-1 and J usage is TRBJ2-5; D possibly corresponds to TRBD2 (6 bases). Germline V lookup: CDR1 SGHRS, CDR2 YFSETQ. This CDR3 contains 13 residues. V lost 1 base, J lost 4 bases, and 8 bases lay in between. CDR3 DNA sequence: TGCGCCAGCAGCTTGATGGGGGGAGAGACCCAGTACTTC. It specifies CASSLMGGETQYF.

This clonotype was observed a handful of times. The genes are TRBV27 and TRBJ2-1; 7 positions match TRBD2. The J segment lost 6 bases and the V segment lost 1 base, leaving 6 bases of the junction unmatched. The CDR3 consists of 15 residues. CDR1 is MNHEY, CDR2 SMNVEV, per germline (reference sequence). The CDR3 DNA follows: TGTGCCAGCAGTTTATACCTAGCGGCGTCCAATGAGCAGTTCTTC. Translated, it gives CASSLYLAASNEQFF.

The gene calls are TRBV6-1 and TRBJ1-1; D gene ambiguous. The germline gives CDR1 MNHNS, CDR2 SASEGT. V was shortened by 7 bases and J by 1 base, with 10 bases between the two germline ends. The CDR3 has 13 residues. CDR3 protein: CASKDSENTEAFF. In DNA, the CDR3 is TGTGCCAGCAAAGATTCTGAGAACACTGAAGCTTTCTTT.

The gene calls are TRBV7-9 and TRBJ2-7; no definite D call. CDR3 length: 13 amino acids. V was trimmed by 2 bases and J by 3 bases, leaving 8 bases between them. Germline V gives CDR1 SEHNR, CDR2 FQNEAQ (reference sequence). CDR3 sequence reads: CASSLSLGYEQYF. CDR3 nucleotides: TGTGCCAGCAGCTTAAGCCTTGGCTACGAGCAGTACTTC.

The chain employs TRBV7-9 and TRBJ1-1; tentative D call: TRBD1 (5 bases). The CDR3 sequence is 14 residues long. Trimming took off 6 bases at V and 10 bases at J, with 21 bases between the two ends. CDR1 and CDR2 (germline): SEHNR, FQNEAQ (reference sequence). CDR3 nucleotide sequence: TGTGCCAGCAGGGGGGGAGTCGGGGCAGAAGGAGCTTTCTTT. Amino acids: CASRGGVGAEGAFF.

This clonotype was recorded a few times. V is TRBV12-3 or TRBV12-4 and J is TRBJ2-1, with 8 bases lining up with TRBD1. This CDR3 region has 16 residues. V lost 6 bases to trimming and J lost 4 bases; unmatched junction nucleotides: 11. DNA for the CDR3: TGTGCCAGCAGCCCCGGGACAGGAGGGGAGTACAATGAGCAGTTCTTC. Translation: CASSPGTGGEYNEQFF.

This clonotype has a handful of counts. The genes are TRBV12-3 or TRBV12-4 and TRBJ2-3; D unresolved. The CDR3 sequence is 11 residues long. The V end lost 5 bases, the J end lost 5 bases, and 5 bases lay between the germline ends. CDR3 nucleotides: TGTGCCAGCAGTGTCAGAGATACGCAGTATTTT. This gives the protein CASSVRDTQYF.

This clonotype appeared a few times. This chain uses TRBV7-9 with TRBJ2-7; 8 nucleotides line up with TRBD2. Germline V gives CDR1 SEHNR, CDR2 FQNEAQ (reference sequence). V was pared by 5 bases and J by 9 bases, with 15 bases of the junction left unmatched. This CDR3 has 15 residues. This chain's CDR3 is CASSADTGGSKGQYF. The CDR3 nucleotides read TGTGCCAGCAGCGCCGACACGGGGGGGAGCAAAGGGCAGTACTTC.

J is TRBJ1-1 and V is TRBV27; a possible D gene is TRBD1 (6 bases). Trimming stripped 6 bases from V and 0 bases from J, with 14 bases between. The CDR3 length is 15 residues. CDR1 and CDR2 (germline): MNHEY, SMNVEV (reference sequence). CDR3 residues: CASSLTDSLNTEAFF. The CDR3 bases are TGTGCCAGCAGCCTCACGGACAGCCTGAACACTGAAGCTTTCTTT.

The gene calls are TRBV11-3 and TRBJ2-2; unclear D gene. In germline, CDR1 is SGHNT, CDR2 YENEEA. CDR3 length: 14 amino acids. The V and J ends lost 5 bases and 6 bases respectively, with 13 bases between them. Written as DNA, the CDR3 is TGTGCCAGCAGCGCTCGATTGGGCCCCGGGGAGCTGTTTTTT. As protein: CASSARLGPGELFF.

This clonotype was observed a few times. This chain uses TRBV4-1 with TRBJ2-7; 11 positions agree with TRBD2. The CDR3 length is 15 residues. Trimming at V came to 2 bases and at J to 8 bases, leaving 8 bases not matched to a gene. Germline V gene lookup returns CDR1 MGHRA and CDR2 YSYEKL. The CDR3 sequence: CASSQLGLAEKKQYF. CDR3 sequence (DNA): TGCGCCAGCAGCCAATTGGGACTAGCGGAGAAGAAGCAGTACTTC.